Below are 22 T cell receptor beta chains sequenced from a single sample in a study of blood T cell repertoires in COVID-19. Clones were sequenced by immunoSEQ multiplex PCR, and TCRdb holds only the in-frame ones, with some missing. This repertoire shows some 200,000 clones, around 83% found once; its top ten account for roughly 6.6%. Sequencing was done on a sample of peripheral blood. All receptors derive from a woman aged 40 to 55 with acute or convalescent COVID-19.

This chain uses TRBV7-2 with TRBJ1-2, with D possibly TRBD1 on 5 matching bases. CDR1 is SGHTA and CDR2 is FQGNSA in the germline V gene. Trimming removed 3 bases at V and 8 bases at J, with 13 bases between. The CDR3 is 13 amino acids. The CDR3 loop reads CASSLSGLGGYTF. CDR3 sequence (DNA): TGTGCCAGCAGCTTGTCGGGACTAGGGGGCTACACCTTC.

V and J are TRBV5-1 and TRBJ1-6; D is unclear. The CDR3 covers 15 residues. Germline V lookup: CDR1 SGHRS, CDR2 YFSETQ. V lost 3 bases to trimming and J lost 6 bases, with 13 bases between them. The chain's CDR3 is CASSSTGNGNSPLHF. As DNA, the CDR3 is TGCGCCAGCAGCTCGACCGGGAACGGTAATTCACCCCTCCACTTT.

This chain joins TRBV18 and TRBJ2-2; D is undetermined. Germline CDR1 and CDR2: KGHSH and LQKENI. The V end was cut by 9 bases, the J end by 5 bases, with 7 bases between. This CDR3 contains 11 residues. This CDR3 is CASSETGELFF. For the CDR3, the DNA is TGTGCCAGTTCCGAGACCGGGGAGCTGTTTTTT.

This rearrangement joins TRBV28 to TRBJ1-2; the D gene is possibly TRBD1 (6 bases). Germline values: CDR1 MDHEN, CDR2 SYDVKM. The CDR3 length is 13 residues. V gave up 3 bases and J gave up 5 bases, with 10 bases separating them. The CDR3 region is CASSFPQGYGYTF. In DNA, the CDR3 is TGTGCCAGCAGTTTCCCACAGGGATATGGCTACACCTTC.

V gene TRBV30 combines with J gene TRBJ2-5; 11 nucleotides match TRBD1. The CDR3 extends over 15 amino acids. Trimming took 1 base from V and 5 from J; bases not matched to a gene: 6. Germline lookup yields CDR1 GTSNPN and CDR2 SVGIG (reference sequence). In DNA form, the CDR3 reads TGTGCCTGGAGTGCTGGGACAGGGGGTCCCGAGACCCAGTACTTC. Its protein product is CAWSAGTGGPETQYF.

The J gene is TRBJ2-7, the V gene TRBV28; TRBD2 aligns across 10 bases. CDR1 is MDHEN and CDR2 is SYDVKM in the germline V gene. The CDR3 length is 13 residues. The V gene end was trimmed by 10 bases and the J gene end by 6 bases; junction bases not matched to a gene: 9. This CDR3 is CATYLAGVGEQYF. Here the CDR3 DNA reads TGTGCCACCTATCTAGCGGGAGTCGGCGAGCAGTACTTC.

The V gene is TRBV3-1 (or the pseudogene TRBV3-2), the J gene TRBJ2-7, with TRBD1 identical over 7 bases. V lost 7 bases to trimming and J lost 2 bases; unmatched junction nucleotides: 11. CDR3 length equals 15 residues. Per the germline V gene, CDR1 is LGHDT and CDR2 is YNNKEL (reference sequence). The CDR3 nucleotides read TGTGCCAGCACCCAGGACAGGATGACAACCTACGAGCAGTACTTC. This translates into CASTQDRMTTYEQYF.

J is TRBJ1-4 and V is TRBV5-1; 12 bases map to TRBD1. The CDR3 is 16 amino acids. V lost 0 bases, J lost 7 bases, and 4 bases stayed unmatched. Germline V gene data show CDR1 as SGHRS and CDR2 as YFSETQ. CDR3 in DNA: TGCGCCAGCAGCTTGGCGGGACAGGGGGCCGGTGAAAAACTGTTTTTT. Translation: CASSLAGQGAGEKLFF.

This chain connects TRBV9 to TRBJ2-5, with D possibly matching TRBD2 (5 bases). The CDR3 runs to 14 residues. Looked up from germline, CDR1 is SGDLS and CDR2 is YYNGEE. Trimming removed 0 bases at V and 5 bases at J, with 11 bases between. The CDR3 region is CASSVAAGGETQYF. The CDR3 DNA reads TGTGCCAGCAGCGTAGCTGCCGGCGGGGAGACCCAGTACTTC.

The chain employs TRBV11-2 and TRBJ2-2; D is possibly TRBD2 (5 bases). V was pared by 4 bases and J by 6 bases, with 12 bases between. CDR1 is SGHAT, CDR2 FQNNGV, per germline. This CDR3 has 14 amino acids. The CDR3 loop reads CASSSDLAPGELFF. The CDR3 coding sequence is TGTGCCAGCAGCTCGGACCTAGCCCCCGGGGAGCTGTTTTTT.

The rearrangement links TRBV10-3 to TRBJ2-5, with a tentative D call TRBD1 (6 bases). The CDR3 length is 13 residues. The ends were cut back, 10 bases at V and 0 bases at J, with 12 bases in the middle. Germline CDR1 and CDR2: ENHRY and SYGVKD. The CDR3 reads CATSGQNQETQYF. The DNA of the CDR3 is TGTGCCACTTCCGGACAGAACCAAGAGACCCAGTACTTC.

The table lists this clone with a few counts. The CDR3 DNA reads as TGTGCCAGCAGTTACTCGGGTACAGCGGACTATGGCTACACCTTC. It codes for CASSYSGTADYGYTF. This sequence joins TRBV6-5 and TRBJ1-2; D not resolved. Germline V lookup: CDR1 MNHEY, CDR2 SVGAGI. Trimming shortened V by 0 bases and J by 3 bases, and 11 bases separated the two germline ends. This CDR3 spans 15 amino acids.

This chain joins TRBV28 and TRBJ1-4; D is possibly TRBD1 (5 bases). This CDR3 has 16 residues. Germline V lookup: CDR1 MDHEN, CDR2 SYDVKM. Trimming shortened V by 2 bases and J by 2 bases, and 12 bases separated the two germline ends. This CDR3 is CASSLRQGRTNEKLFF. The CDR3 bases are TGTGCCAGCAGTTTACGGCAGGGCCGGACTAATGAAAAACTGTTTTTT.

The chain employs TRBV24-1 and TRBJ1-5; TRBD1 matches 10 bases. Trimming removed 5 bases from V and 5 bases from J; junction bases left unmatched: 8. The CDR3 extends over 16 amino acids. Looked up from germline, CDR1 is KGHDR and CDR2 is SFDVKD. CDR3 nucleotides: TGTGCCACCAGTGCCCGGGACAGGGGTATTGATCAGCCCCAGCATTTT. Translation: CATSARDRGIDQPQHF.

The CDR3 region is CASSPQGSLGDTQYF. CDR3 nucleotide sequence: TGTGCCAGCAGCCCACAGGGGTCGTTGGGGGATACGCAGTATTTT. J is TRBJ2-3 and V is TRBV7-2, with 7 bases identical to TRBD1. The J segment lost 6 bases and the V segment lost 5 bases, leaving 11 bases of the junction unmatched. The length of the CDR3 is 15 residues. CDR1 and CDR2 (germline): SGHTA, FQGNSA.

V gene TRBV6-5 combines with J gene TRBJ2-7; TRBD1 agrees at 9 bases. Germline CDR1 MNHEY, CDR2 SVGAGI. CDR3 length equals 15 residues. Unmatched junction bases numbered 6, after V lost 6 bases and J lost 0 bases. CDR3 nucleotide sequence: TGTGCCAGCAGGAACGACAGGGGGAGCTCCTACGAGCAGTACTTC. It translates to CASRNDRGSSYEQYF.

This chain joins TRBV10-2 and TRBJ1-5; a possible D gene is TRBD1 (6 bases). CDR3 size: 15 residues. The germline gives CDR1 WSHSY, CDR2 SAAADI. V was trimmed by 2 bases and J by 4 bases, leaving 12 bases between them. The CDR3 loop is CASSEIPTGNQPQHF. CDR3 sequence (DNA): TGCGCCAGCAGTGAGATCCCCACAGGGAATCAGCCCCAGCATTTT.

The chain links TRBV5-1 to TRBJ2-2; 8 bases are shared with TRBD2. V lost 3 bases to trimming and J lost 3 bases; unmatched junction nucleotides: 10. Germline CDR1 reads SGHRS; CDR2 reads YFSETQ. The CDR3 runs 17 residues. CDR3 DNA: TGCGCCAGCAGCTCGGGATCCGGGACTAGGGACACCGGGGAGCTGTTTTTT. Amino acids: CASSSGSGTRDTGELFF.

The chain carries TRBV27 and TRBJ1-6, with TRBD1 matching over 7 bases. The germline gives CDR1 MNHEY, CDR2 SMNVEV (reference sequence). V lost 4 bases to trimming and J lost 4 bases; unmatched junction nucleotides: 4. This CDR3 contains 15 residues. This CDR3 is CASSWQGEYNSPLHF. The CDR3 bases are TGTGCCAGCAGTTGGCAGGGGGAATATAATTCACCCCTCCACTTT.

This sequence joins TRBV7-9 and TRBJ2-7; D remains ambiguous. CDR1 SEHNR and CDR2 FQNEAQ come from the germline V gene (reference sequence). The CDR3 consists of 13 residues. V lost 1 base and J lost 7, with 11 bases in between. In nucleotides, the CDR3 is TGTGCCAGCAGCTTAGGTCCCTCTGTGGAGCAGTACTTC. It encodes CASSLGPSVEQYF.

The genes are TRBV5-6 and TRBJ2-5; 13 nucleotides line up with TRBD2. In germline, CDR1 is SGHDT, CDR2 YYEEEE. The junction had 12 bases not matched to a gene; V was cut back by 2 bases and J by 5 bases. CDR3 length equals 18 residues. CDR3 bases: TGTGCCAGCAGCTTTTGGGCAGGGACTAGCGGGACATGGGAGACCCAGTACTTC. Protein: CASSFWAGTSGTWETQYF.

This clone was observed a single time. The CDR3 DNA reads TGCAGCGTTGAATCGACAGGGAGAGGGTATGGCTACACCTTC. Protein product: CSVESTGRGYGYTF. The chain recombines TRBV29-1 with TRBJ1-2, with 7 bases lining up with TRBD1. The CDR3 contains 14 residues. Germline trimming cut 2 bases from V and 5 bases from J; bases unmatched to any gene: 8. Germline CDR1 is SQVTM and CDR2 is ANQGSEA.